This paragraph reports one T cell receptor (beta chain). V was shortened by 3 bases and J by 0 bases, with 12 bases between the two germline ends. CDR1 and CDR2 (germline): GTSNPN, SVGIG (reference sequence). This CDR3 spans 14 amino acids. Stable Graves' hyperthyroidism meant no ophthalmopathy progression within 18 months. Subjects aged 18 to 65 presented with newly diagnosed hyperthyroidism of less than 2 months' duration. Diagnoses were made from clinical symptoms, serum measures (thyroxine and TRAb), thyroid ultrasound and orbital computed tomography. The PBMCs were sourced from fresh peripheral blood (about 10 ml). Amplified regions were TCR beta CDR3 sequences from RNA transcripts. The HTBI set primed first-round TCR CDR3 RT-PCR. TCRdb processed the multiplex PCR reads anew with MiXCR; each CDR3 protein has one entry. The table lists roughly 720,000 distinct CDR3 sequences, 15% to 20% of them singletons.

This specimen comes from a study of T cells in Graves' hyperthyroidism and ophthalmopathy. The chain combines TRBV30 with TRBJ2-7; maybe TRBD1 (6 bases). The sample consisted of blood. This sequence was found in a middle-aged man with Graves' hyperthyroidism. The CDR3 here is CAWSGDTFSYEQYF. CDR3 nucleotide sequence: TGTGCCTGGAGCGGGGACACCTTCTCCTACGAGCAGTACTTC.